This passage covers 15 T cell receptor beta chains from one sample sequenced in a study of T cell responses to AZD1222 COVID-19 vaccine (dated by TCRdb to 2020 to 2023). The time point label here, explained by the study, means: baseline before first vaccination. Preparation of the library involved the immunoSEQ multiplex PCR assay. TCRdb took this table from immuneACCESS and kept in-frame rearrangements with V and J called. Such tables lack part of the clones; where checked against another copy, unresolved V genes explain under half of the gap, and the rest is unexplained. The sample data list around 120,000 clones, and approximately 88% of these were observed just once. The leading ten clones occupy approximately 30% of the sample. This specimen was peripheral blood, taken on day 0 of AZD1222 vaccination. The receptors were sampled from an adult in good health.

This clone appeared a single time. This chain joins TRBV30 and TRBJ1-1, with D unclear. Trimming took off 5 bases at V and 5 bases at J, with 15 bases between the two ends. The CDR3 totals 13 residues. Looked up from germline, CDR1 is GTSNPN and CDR2 is SVGIG (reference sequence). This chain's CDR3 is CAWRRAPGTEAFF. The DNA of the CDR3 is TGTGCCTGGCGGCGGGCCCCGGGGACTGAAGCTTTCTTT.

V and J are TRBV12-5 and TRBJ2-5; D is ambiguous. The CDR3 length is 11 residues. V was pared by 6 bases and J by 9 bases, with 11 bases between. Looked up from germline, CDR1 is LGHNT and CDR2 is FRNRAP. The DNA for the CDR3 is TGTGCTAGTGGGGCCTCCACGGCCCAGTACTTC. This sequence encodes CASGASTAQYF.

V gene TRBV12-5 combines with J gene TRBJ1-6; 7 bases agree with TRBD1. Unmatched junction bases numbered 8, after V lost 8 bases and J lost 10 bases. Germline CDR1 LGHNT, CDR2 FRNRAP. This CDR3 comprises 13 residues. The CDR3 spells CASQGGFGSPLHF. CDR3 nucleotide sequence: TGTGCTAGTCAGGGGGGATTTGGGTCACCCCTCCACTTT. The full variable domain, with the rest looked up from reference TRBV12-5 and TRBJ1-6, is DARVTQTPRHKVTEMGQEVTMRCQPILGHNTVFWYRQTMMQGLELLAYFRNRAPLDDSGMPKDRFSAEMPDATLATLKIQPSEPRDSAVYFCASQGGFGSPLHFGNGTRLTVT.

The chain uses TRBV7-9 and TRBJ2-2; the match to TRBD1 covers 7 bases. Per the germline V gene, CDR1 is SEHNR and CDR2 is FQNEAQ (reference sequence). With 6 bases clipped from V and 5 bases from J, the junction kept 6 bases outside the gene matches. CDR3 length equals 14 residues. The CDR3 protein is CASRRTGNTGELFF. In DNA, the CDR3 is TGTGCCAGCAGGCGGACAGGAAATACCGGGGAGCTGTTTTTT.

The chain uses TRBV7-9 and TRBJ2-1, with TRBD2 matching 12 bases. With 6 bases clipped from V and 9 bases from J, the junction kept 6 bases outside the gene matches. Germline V gives CDR1 SEHNR, CDR2 FQNEAQ (reference sequence). The CDR3 runs to 14 residues. DNA of the CDR3: TGTGCCAGCAGTCCTAGCGGGAGGGAAAGTGAGCAGTTCTTC. Residues: CASSPSGRESEQFF.

The gene calls are TRBV5-1 and TRBJ1-6, with D hard to call. V lost 0 bases and J 3 bases, leaving 4 bases between the germline ends. In germline, CDR1 is SGHRS, CDR2 YFSETQ. This CDR3 comprises 14 residues. The CDR3 loop reads CASSLGGYNSPLHF. For the CDR3, the DNA is TGCGCCAGCAGCTTGGGGGGCTATAATTCACCCCTCCACTTT.

The chain couples TRBV12-5 to TRBJ2-7; 11 positions match TRBD2. Trimming at V came to 0 bases and at J to 6 bases, leaving 10 bases not matched to a gene. The CDR3 sequence is 17 residues long. Germline CDR1 is LGHNT and CDR2 is FRNRAP. The CDR3 region has the DNA TGTGCTAGTGGTTTGGTAGGGCTAGCGGGAGGTCTTGGCGAGCAGTACTTC. Residues: CASGLVGLAGGLGEQYF.

The V call is TRBV11-2, the J call TRBJ2-1; D is ambiguous. The CDR3 contains 12 residues. V lost 4 bases and J 8 bases, leaving 9 bases between the germline ends. Germline V gene data show CDR1 as SGHAT and CDR2 as FQNNGV. The CDR3 bases are TGTGCCAGCAGCTCTCCGTGGGATGAGCAGTTCTTC. Amino acids: CASSSPWDEQFF. Supplemented by reference TRBV11-2 and TRBJ2-1, the full variable domain reads EAGVAQSPRYKIIEKRQSVAFWCNPISGHATLYWYQQILGQGPKLLIQFQNNGVVDDSQLPKDRFSAERLKGVDSTLKIQPAKLEDSAVYLCASSSPWDEQFFGPGTRLTVL.

This chain joins TRBV4-2 and TRBJ2-2, with TRBD2 as a possible D gene (6 bases). The CDR3 loop spans 16 amino acids. Trimming stripped 2 bases from V and 0 bases from J, with 10 bases between. CDR1 is LGHNA and CDR2 is YNFKEQ in the germline V gene. Here the CDR3 reads CASSQRLVTNTGELFF. CDR3 sequence (DNA): TGTGCCAGCAGCCAAAGACTAGTGACGAACACCGGGGAGCTGTTTTTT.

The sample holds a few counts of this clone. This chain links TRBV3-1 (or the pseudogene TRBV3-2) with TRBJ2-2; the match to TRBD1 covers 12 bases. Germline trimming cut 4 bases from V and 7 bases from J; bases unmatched to any gene: 4. Germline CDR1 LGHDT, CDR2 YNNKEL (reference sequence). The CDR3 is made up of 15 amino acids. Here the CDR3 reads CASSPRDRGRGELFF. The CDR3 nucleotides read TGTGCCAGCAGCCCCCGGGACAGGGGGCGCGGGGAGCTGTTTTTT.

The chain has TRBV11-3 and TRBJ2-1, with D maybe TRBD2 (6 bases). Germline CDR1 is SGHNT and CDR2 is YENEEA. The CDR3 runs 12 residues. V lost 5 bases and J lost 7, with 9 bases in between. The DNA for the CDR3 is TGTGCCAGCAGCGCGGGACTTAATGAGCAGTTCTTC. Translating it yields CASSAGLNEQFF.

The chain couples TRBV20-1 to TRBJ1-2; unclear D gene. This CDR3 has 11 amino acids. Germline V gene lookup returns CDR1 DFQATT and CDR2 SNEGSKA (reference sequence). V was shortened by 1 base and J by 7 bases, with 7 bases between the two germline ends. The CDR3 region is CSARGYRGYTF. CDR3 DNA sequence: TGCAGTGCTAGAGGTTACCGTGGCTACACCTTC.

The CDR3: CASSAGTGSGNTIYF. CDR3 DNA: TGTGCCAGCAGCGCCGGGACAGGCTCTGGAAACACCATATATTTT. This rearrangement joins TRBV9 to TRBJ1-3; TRBD1 agrees at 8 bases. Trimming cost V 3 bases and J 0 bases; bases outside gene matches: 2. Germline CDR1 SGDLS, CDR2 YYNGEE. The CDR3 covers 15 residues. Variable domain in full (rest from reference TRBV9 and TRBJ1-3): DSGVTQTPKHLITATGQRVTLRCSPRSGDLSVYWYQQSLDQGLQFLIQYYNGEERAKGNILERFSAQQFPDLHSELNLSSLELGDSALYFCASSAGTGSGNTIYFGEGSWLTVV.

The chain links TRBV15 to TRBJ2-7, with TRBD1 identical over 8 bases. Trimming at V came to 2 bases and at J to 6 bases, leaving 9 bases not matched to a gene. CDR3 length: 15 residues. Germline values: CDR1 LNHNV, CDR2 YYDKDF (reference sequence). This CDR3 reads CATSRSSTTGGEQYF. As DNA, the CDR3 is TGTGCCACCAGCAGATCGTCAACTACAGGGGGCGAGCAGTACTTC.

This chain links TRBV29-1 with TRBJ1-2; TRBD1 agrees at 7 bases. The germline CDR1 and CDR2 sequences are SQVTM and ANQGSEA. The CDR3 totals 14 residues. With 3 bases clipped from V and 4 bases from J, the junction kept 8 bases outside the gene matches. CDR3 protein: CSVEVGGRSYGYTF. As DNA, the CDR3 is TGCAGCGTTGAGGTAGGGGGCAGGAGCTATGGCTACACCTTC.